The rows below give T cell receptor beta chains drawn from one sample of a study of blood T cell repertoires in COVID-19. Generated by immunoSEQ multiplex PCR, the TCRdb table keeps only in-frame clones and is missing some. This table holds about 150,000 clones, roughly 80% found once. Sequencing was done on a sample of PBMCs or T cells enriched from blood (not recorded which). Every receptor here comes from a middle-aged man who had recovered from COVID-19. The CDR3 runs from the conserved cysteine through the conserved F or W. Each record gives: CDR3 protein, CDR3 DNA, clone size, D gene, V gene, J gene. A D gene is named only where the DNA matches it firmly. Not every row has a clone size; where given, it reads once, few, many or a size class.

cdr3_aa: CASSYAQGWLNTIYF
cdr3_nt: TGTGCCAGCAGTTACGCACAGGGATGGCTGAACACCATATATTTT
clone_size: -
d_call: -
v_call: TRBV6-2/TRBV6-3
j_call: TRBJ1-3

cdr3_aa: CASSLGTSGREQFF
cdr3_nt: TGCGCCAGCAGCTTAGGGACTAGCGGCCGGGAGCAGTTCTTC
clone_size: -
d_call: TRBD2
v_call: TRBV5-1
j_call: TRBJ2-1

cdr3_aa: CAISDVAGGLHEQFF
cdr3_nt: TGTGCCATCAGTGATGTAGCGGGGGGACTTCATGAGCAGTTCTTC
clone_size: -
d_call: TRBD2
v_call: TRBV10-3
j_call: TRBJ2-1

cdr3_aa: CASSFSGQRDTQYF
cdr3_nt: TGTGCCAGCAGCTTCTCGGGACAGAGGGATACGCAGTATTTT
clone_size: -
d_call: TRBD1
v_call: TRBV7-3
j_call: TRBJ2-3

cdr3_aa: CASSLVAGGSTEAFF
cdr3_nt: TGTGCCAGCAGCTTAGTGGCAGGGGGGAGCACTGAAGCTTTCTTT
clone_size: -
d_call: TRBD1
v_call: TRBV11-3
j_call: TRBJ1-1

cdr3_aa: CASSLVTTGTGSDTQYF
cdr3_nt: TGTGCCAGCAGCTTAGTGACTACCGGGACAGGCTCAGATACGCAGTATTTT
clone_size: -
d_call: TRBD1
v_call: TRBV7-6
j_call: TRBJ2-3

cdr3_aa: CASSVGGTRNSPLHF
cdr3_nt: TGTGCCAGCAGCGTAGGTGGGACACGAAATTCACCCCTCCACTTT
clone_size: -
d_call: -
v_call: TRBV9
j_call: TRBJ1-6

cdr3_aa: CASTELSGGGQPQHF
cdr3_nt: TGTGCCAGCACCGAACTCTCAGGGGGCGGTCAGCCCCAGCATTTT
clone_size: -
d_call: TRBD1
v_call: TRBV2
j_call: TRBJ1-5

cdr3_aa: CASSTGTGTEKLFF
cdr3_nt: TGTGCCAGCAGTACCGGGACAGGTACTGAAAAACTGTTTTTT
clone_size: -
d_call: TRBD1
v_call: TRBV6-5
j_call: TRBJ1-4

cdr3_aa: CASSFRDRGADTQYF
cdr3_nt: TGTGCCAGCAGCTTTCGGGACAGGGGTGCAGATACGCAGTATTTT
clone_size: -
d_call: TRBD1
v_call: TRBV11-3
j_call: TRBJ2-3

cdr3_aa: CASSLAGGFYNEQFF
cdr3_nt: TGTGCCAGCAGTCTAGCGGGGGGATTCTACAATGAGCAGTTCTTC
clone_size: -
d_call: TRBD2
v_call: TRBV6-5
j_call: TRBJ2-1

cdr3_aa: CASGHGQGFYEQYF
cdr3_nt: TGTGCTAGTGGTCACGGACAGGGCTTCTACGAGCAGTACTTC
clone_size: -
d_call: TRBD1
v_call: TRBV12-5
j_call: TRBJ2-7

cdr3_aa: CASSYSRRDQPQHF
cdr3_nt: TGTGCCAGCAGTTACTCGAGGAGGGATCAGCCCCAGCATTTT
clone_size: -
d_call: -
v_call: TRBV6-6
j_call: TRBJ1-5

cdr3_aa: CASSPQGRGDGYTF
cdr3_nt: TGTGCCAGCAGCCCTCAGGGGCGAGGTGATGGCTACACCTTC
clone_size: -
d_call: -
v_call: TRBV7-9
j_call: TRBJ1-2

cdr3_aa: CASPRRWQFMNTEAFF
cdr3_nt: TGTGCCAGCCCCCGCCGTTGGCAGTTTATGAACACTGAAGCTTTCTTT
clone_size: -
d_call: -
v_call: TRBV27
j_call: TRBJ1-1

cdr3_aa: CASAGGTYEQYF
cdr3_nt: TGTGCCAGTGCGGGAGGAACCTACGAGCAGTACTTC
clone_size: -
d_call: TRBD2
v_call: TRBV19
j_call: TRBJ2-7

cdr3_aa: CASSQLRQGAREQYF
cdr3_nt: TGTGCCAGCAGCCAATTAAGGCAGGGTGCCCGCGAGCAGTACTTC
clone_size: -
d_call: -
v_call: TRBV3-1/TRBV3-2
j_call: TRBJ2-7

cdr3_aa: CASRSAQSNNEKLFF
cdr3_nt: TGCGCCAGCAGAAGTGCACAGTCCAATAATGAAAAACTGTTTTTT
clone_size: -
d_call: -
v_call: TRBV5-1
j_call: TRBJ1-4

cdr3_aa: CASGFQLEGRDRTSNQPQHF
cdr3_nt: TGTGCTAGTGGTTTCCAACTCGAGGGCAGGGACAGGACGAGCAATCAGCCCCAGCATTTT
clone_size: -
d_call: TRBD1
v_call: TRBV12-5
j_call: TRBJ1-5

cdr3_aa: CASSWRGYQETQYF
cdr3_nt: TGTGCCAGCAGTTGGCGGGGGTACCAAGAGACCCAGTACTTC
clone_size: few
d_call: TRBD2
v_call: TRBV11-2
j_call: TRBJ2-5

cdr3_aa: CSVSDNYEQYF
cdr3_nt: TGCAGCGTGTCTGACAACTACGAGCAGTACTTC
clone_size: -
d_call: -
v_call: TRBV29-1
j_call: TRBJ2-7

cdr3_aa: CASSQWSADQPQHF
cdr3_nt: TGTGCCAGCAGCCAGTGGAGTGCTGATCAGCCCCAGCATTTT
clone_size: once
d_call: -
v_call: TRBV3-1/TRBV3-2
j_call: TRBJ1-5

cdr3_aa: CASSFQGGNSPLHF
cdr3_nt: TGTGCCAGCAGTTTCCAGGGCGGCAATTCACCCCTCCACTTT
clone_size: -
d_call: -
v_call: TRBV6-5
j_call: TRBJ1-6

cdr3_aa: CASSLDRGRSDGYTF
cdr3_nt: TGTGCCAGCAGCCTGGACAGGGGGCGGTCGGATGGCTACACCTTC
clone_size: -
d_call: TRBD1
v_call: TRBV5-4
j_call: TRBJ1-2

cdr3_aa: CASSQGTTSGVANEQFF
cdr3_nt: TGCGCCAGCAGCCAAGGGACTACTAGCGGGGTCGCCAATGAGCAGTTCTTC
clone_size: -
d_call: TRBD2
v_call: TRBV4-1
j_call: TRBJ2-1

cdr3_aa: CASSLLGVGGVTETQYF
cdr3_nt: TGTGCCAGCAGTTTATTGGGAGTTGGCGGGGTTACTGAGACCCAGTACTTC
clone_size: once
d_call: -
v_call: TRBV27
j_call: TRBJ2-5

cdr3_aa: CASSFKVGVNSPLHF
cdr3_nt: TGTGCCAGCAGTTTTAAGGTAGGGGTAAATTCACCCCTCCACTTT
clone_size: -
d_call: -
v_call: TRBV27
j_call: TRBJ1-6

cdr3_aa: CASSRGGEAYNEQFF
cdr3_nt: TGCGCCAGCAGCCGCGGGGGGGAAGCCTACAATGAGCAGTTCTTC
clone_size: few
d_call: TRBD2
v_call: TRBV4-3
j_call: TRBJ2-1

cdr3_aa: CASRPPTGGRFGYTF
cdr3_nt: TGTGCCAGCAGGCCCCCGACAGGGGGTCGGTTCGGCTACACCTTC
clone_size: -
d_call: TRBD1
v_call: TRBV6-5
j_call: TRBJ1-2

cdr3_aa: CASSRQGSEKLFF
cdr3_nt: TGCGCCAGCAGCCGACAGGGTTCTGAAAAACTGTTTTTT
clone_size: once
d_call: TRBD1
v_call: TRBV4-1
j_call: TRBJ1-4

cdr3_aa: CASSLQAGGNQPQHF
cdr3_nt: TGTGCCAGCAGTTTACAGGCAGGGGGCAATCAGCCCCAGCATTTT
clone_size: once
d_call: -
v_call: TRBV27
j_call: TRBJ1-5

cdr3_aa: CASSLMTGGTEAFF
cdr3_nt: TGTGCCAGCAGCCTTATGACAGGGGGTACTGAAGCTTTCTTT
clone_size: -
d_call: TRBD1
v_call: TRBV14
j_call: TRBJ1-1

cdr3_aa: CASSLVGLTLETQYF
cdr3_nt: TGTGCCAGCAGCTTAGTGGGACTAACCTTGGAGACCCAGTACTTC
clone_size: -
d_call: TRBD2
v_call: TRBV11-3
j_call: TRBJ2-5

cdr3_aa: CASSQQGISTDTQYF
cdr3_nt: TGTGCCAGCAGCCAACAGGGGATTAGCACAGATACGCAGTATTTT
clone_size: -
d_call: TRBD1
v_call: TRBV7-9
j_call: TRBJ2-3

cdr3_aa: CASRLRMNTEAFF
cdr3_nt: TGTGCCAGCAGGTTGCGGATGAACACTGAAGCTTTCTTT
clone_size: -
d_call: -
v_call: TRBV2
j_call: TRBJ1-1

cdr3_aa: CAIRPQGKNTEAFF
cdr3_nt: TGTGCCATCAGACCACAGGGGAAGAACACTGAAGCTTTCTTT
clone_size: -
d_call: TRBD1
v_call: TRBV10-3
j_call: TRBJ1-1

cdr3_aa: CATLTGGNSGNTIYF
cdr3_nt: TGTGCCACCTTGACCGGGGGAAATTCTGGAAACACCATATATTTT
clone_size: -
d_call: -
v_call: TRBV18
j_call: TRBJ1-3

cdr3_aa: CASSARDRGLDSPLHF
cdr3_nt: TGTGCCAGCAGCGCCCGGGACAGGGGGCTTGATTCACCCCTCCACTTT
clone_size: -
d_call: TRBD1
v_call: TRBV3-1/TRBV3-2
j_call: TRBJ1-6

cdr3_aa: CASRGQGNSPLHF
cdr3_nt: TGTGCCAGCAGGGGACAGGGGAATTCACCCCTCCACTTT
clone_size: -
d_call: TRBD1
v_call: TRBV2
j_call: TRBJ1-6

cdr3_aa: CASSSDPGQGRSGNTIYF
cdr3_nt: TGTGCCAGCAGCTCCGACCCGGGTCAGGGGCGGTCTGGAAACACCATATATTTT
clone_size: -
d_call: -
v_call: TRBV7-6
j_call: TRBJ1-3

cdr3_aa: CASSKGGGGQAFF
cdr3_nt: TGTGCCAGCAGCAAAGGTGGAGGGGGCCAAGCTTTCTTT
clone_size: -
d_call: -
v_call: TRBV21-1
j_call: TRBJ1-1

cdr3_aa: CASSSLLTESNYGYTF
cdr3_nt: TGTGCCAGCAGCTCCCTGTTGACAGAATCTAACTATGGCTACACCTTC
clone_size: -
d_call: -
v_call: TRBV7-8
j_call: TRBJ1-2

cdr3_aa: CATLTGDNEQFF
cdr3_nt: TGTGCCACCCTCACGGGGGACAATGAGCAGTTCTTC
clone_size: -
d_call: -
v_call: TRBV19
j_call: TRBJ2-1

cdr3_aa: CASSPNQGLGETQYF
cdr3_nt: TGTGCCAGCTCACCAAACCAGGGTTTAGGGGAGACCCAGTACTTC
clone_size: -
d_call: -
v_call: TRBV18
j_call: TRBJ2-5

cdr3_aa: CASSQEGAGVHNEQFF
cdr3_nt: TGTGCCAGCAGCCAAGAAGGGGCAGGGGTACACAATGAGCAGTTCTTC
clone_size: -
d_call: -
v_call: TRBV3-1/TRBV3-2
j_call: TRBJ2-1

cdr3_aa: CASSHPIMGTGNTIYF
cdr3_nt: TGTGCCAGCAGCCACCCCATCATGGGCACTGGAAACACCATATATTTT
clone_size: once
d_call: -
v_call: TRBV6-6
j_call: TRBJ1-3

cdr3_aa: CASSHLESGYYGYTF
cdr3_nt: TGTGCCAGCAGCCATCTCGAGTCAGGGTACTATGGCTACACCTTC
clone_size: -
d_call: -
v_call: TRBV7-2
j_call: TRBJ1-2

cdr3_aa: CAWRKSPLVPKSGGPRDTQYF
cdr3_nt: TGTGCCTGGAGAAAAAGCCCTCTGGTGCCCAAGAGCGGGGGGCCGCGAGATACGCAGTATTTT
clone_size: -
d_call: TRBD2
v_call: TRBV30
j_call: TRBJ2-3

cdr3_aa: CASRQDGVYEQYF
cdr3_nt: TGTGCCAGCCGGCAGGATGGTGTCTACGAGCAGTACTTC
clone_size: -
d_call: -
v_call: TRBV6-5
j_call: TRBJ2-7

cdr3_aa: CASSLWQGASGYTF
cdr3_nt: TGTGCCAGCAGCTTATGGCAGGGGGCGTCCGGCTACACCTTC
clone_size: -
d_call: TRBD1
v_call: TRBV7-2
j_call: TRBJ1-2

cdr3_aa: CASSIDKGGNQPQHF
cdr3_nt: TGTGCCAGTAGTATAGACAAGGGAGGCAATCAGCCCCAGCATTTT
clone_size: once
d_call: -
v_call: TRBV19
j_call: TRBJ1-5

cdr3_aa: CASSQAGGPVNEQFF
cdr3_nt: TGTGCCAGCAGCCAAGCGGGGGGGCCGGTCAATGAGCAGTTCTTC
clone_size: -
d_call: TRBD2
v_call: TRBV6-2/TRBV6-3
j_call: TRBJ2-1

cdr3_aa: CSGGRVGKETQYF
cdr3_nt: TGCAGCGGGGGGAGGGTTGGGAAGGAGACCCAGTACTTC
clone_size: -
d_call: TRBD2
v_call: TRBV29-1
j_call: TRBJ2-5

cdr3_aa: CASSPPRDSNYGYTF
cdr3_nt: TGTGCCAGCAGCCCCCCGCGGGACAGCAACTATGGCTACACCTTC
clone_size: once
d_call: TRBD1
v_call: TRBV7-2
j_call: TRBJ1-2

cdr3_aa: CASSSFDRGPGNTIYF
cdr3_nt: TGTGCCAGCAGCTCGTTTGACAGGGGGCCTGGAAACACCATATATTTT
clone_size: -
d_call: TRBD1
v_call: TRBV5-5
j_call: TRBJ1-3

cdr3_aa: CASSALTGDYGYTF
cdr3_nt: TGTGCCAGTAGTGCCCTAACAGGGGACTATGGCTACACCTTC
clone_size: few
d_call: TRBD1
v_call: TRBV19
j_call: TRBJ1-2

cdr3_aa: CASSLGQGEHGYTF
cdr3_nt: TGTGCCAGCAGCTTAGGCCAGGGGGAGCATGGCTACACCTTC
clone_size: -
d_call: TRBD1
v_call: TRBV7-8
j_call: TRBJ1-2

cdr3_aa: CASSSDSPVEQFF
cdr3_nt: TGCGCCAGCAGCTCTGACAGTCCAGTGGAGCAGTTCTTC
clone_size: -
d_call: -
v_call: TRBV5-1
j_call: TRBJ2-1